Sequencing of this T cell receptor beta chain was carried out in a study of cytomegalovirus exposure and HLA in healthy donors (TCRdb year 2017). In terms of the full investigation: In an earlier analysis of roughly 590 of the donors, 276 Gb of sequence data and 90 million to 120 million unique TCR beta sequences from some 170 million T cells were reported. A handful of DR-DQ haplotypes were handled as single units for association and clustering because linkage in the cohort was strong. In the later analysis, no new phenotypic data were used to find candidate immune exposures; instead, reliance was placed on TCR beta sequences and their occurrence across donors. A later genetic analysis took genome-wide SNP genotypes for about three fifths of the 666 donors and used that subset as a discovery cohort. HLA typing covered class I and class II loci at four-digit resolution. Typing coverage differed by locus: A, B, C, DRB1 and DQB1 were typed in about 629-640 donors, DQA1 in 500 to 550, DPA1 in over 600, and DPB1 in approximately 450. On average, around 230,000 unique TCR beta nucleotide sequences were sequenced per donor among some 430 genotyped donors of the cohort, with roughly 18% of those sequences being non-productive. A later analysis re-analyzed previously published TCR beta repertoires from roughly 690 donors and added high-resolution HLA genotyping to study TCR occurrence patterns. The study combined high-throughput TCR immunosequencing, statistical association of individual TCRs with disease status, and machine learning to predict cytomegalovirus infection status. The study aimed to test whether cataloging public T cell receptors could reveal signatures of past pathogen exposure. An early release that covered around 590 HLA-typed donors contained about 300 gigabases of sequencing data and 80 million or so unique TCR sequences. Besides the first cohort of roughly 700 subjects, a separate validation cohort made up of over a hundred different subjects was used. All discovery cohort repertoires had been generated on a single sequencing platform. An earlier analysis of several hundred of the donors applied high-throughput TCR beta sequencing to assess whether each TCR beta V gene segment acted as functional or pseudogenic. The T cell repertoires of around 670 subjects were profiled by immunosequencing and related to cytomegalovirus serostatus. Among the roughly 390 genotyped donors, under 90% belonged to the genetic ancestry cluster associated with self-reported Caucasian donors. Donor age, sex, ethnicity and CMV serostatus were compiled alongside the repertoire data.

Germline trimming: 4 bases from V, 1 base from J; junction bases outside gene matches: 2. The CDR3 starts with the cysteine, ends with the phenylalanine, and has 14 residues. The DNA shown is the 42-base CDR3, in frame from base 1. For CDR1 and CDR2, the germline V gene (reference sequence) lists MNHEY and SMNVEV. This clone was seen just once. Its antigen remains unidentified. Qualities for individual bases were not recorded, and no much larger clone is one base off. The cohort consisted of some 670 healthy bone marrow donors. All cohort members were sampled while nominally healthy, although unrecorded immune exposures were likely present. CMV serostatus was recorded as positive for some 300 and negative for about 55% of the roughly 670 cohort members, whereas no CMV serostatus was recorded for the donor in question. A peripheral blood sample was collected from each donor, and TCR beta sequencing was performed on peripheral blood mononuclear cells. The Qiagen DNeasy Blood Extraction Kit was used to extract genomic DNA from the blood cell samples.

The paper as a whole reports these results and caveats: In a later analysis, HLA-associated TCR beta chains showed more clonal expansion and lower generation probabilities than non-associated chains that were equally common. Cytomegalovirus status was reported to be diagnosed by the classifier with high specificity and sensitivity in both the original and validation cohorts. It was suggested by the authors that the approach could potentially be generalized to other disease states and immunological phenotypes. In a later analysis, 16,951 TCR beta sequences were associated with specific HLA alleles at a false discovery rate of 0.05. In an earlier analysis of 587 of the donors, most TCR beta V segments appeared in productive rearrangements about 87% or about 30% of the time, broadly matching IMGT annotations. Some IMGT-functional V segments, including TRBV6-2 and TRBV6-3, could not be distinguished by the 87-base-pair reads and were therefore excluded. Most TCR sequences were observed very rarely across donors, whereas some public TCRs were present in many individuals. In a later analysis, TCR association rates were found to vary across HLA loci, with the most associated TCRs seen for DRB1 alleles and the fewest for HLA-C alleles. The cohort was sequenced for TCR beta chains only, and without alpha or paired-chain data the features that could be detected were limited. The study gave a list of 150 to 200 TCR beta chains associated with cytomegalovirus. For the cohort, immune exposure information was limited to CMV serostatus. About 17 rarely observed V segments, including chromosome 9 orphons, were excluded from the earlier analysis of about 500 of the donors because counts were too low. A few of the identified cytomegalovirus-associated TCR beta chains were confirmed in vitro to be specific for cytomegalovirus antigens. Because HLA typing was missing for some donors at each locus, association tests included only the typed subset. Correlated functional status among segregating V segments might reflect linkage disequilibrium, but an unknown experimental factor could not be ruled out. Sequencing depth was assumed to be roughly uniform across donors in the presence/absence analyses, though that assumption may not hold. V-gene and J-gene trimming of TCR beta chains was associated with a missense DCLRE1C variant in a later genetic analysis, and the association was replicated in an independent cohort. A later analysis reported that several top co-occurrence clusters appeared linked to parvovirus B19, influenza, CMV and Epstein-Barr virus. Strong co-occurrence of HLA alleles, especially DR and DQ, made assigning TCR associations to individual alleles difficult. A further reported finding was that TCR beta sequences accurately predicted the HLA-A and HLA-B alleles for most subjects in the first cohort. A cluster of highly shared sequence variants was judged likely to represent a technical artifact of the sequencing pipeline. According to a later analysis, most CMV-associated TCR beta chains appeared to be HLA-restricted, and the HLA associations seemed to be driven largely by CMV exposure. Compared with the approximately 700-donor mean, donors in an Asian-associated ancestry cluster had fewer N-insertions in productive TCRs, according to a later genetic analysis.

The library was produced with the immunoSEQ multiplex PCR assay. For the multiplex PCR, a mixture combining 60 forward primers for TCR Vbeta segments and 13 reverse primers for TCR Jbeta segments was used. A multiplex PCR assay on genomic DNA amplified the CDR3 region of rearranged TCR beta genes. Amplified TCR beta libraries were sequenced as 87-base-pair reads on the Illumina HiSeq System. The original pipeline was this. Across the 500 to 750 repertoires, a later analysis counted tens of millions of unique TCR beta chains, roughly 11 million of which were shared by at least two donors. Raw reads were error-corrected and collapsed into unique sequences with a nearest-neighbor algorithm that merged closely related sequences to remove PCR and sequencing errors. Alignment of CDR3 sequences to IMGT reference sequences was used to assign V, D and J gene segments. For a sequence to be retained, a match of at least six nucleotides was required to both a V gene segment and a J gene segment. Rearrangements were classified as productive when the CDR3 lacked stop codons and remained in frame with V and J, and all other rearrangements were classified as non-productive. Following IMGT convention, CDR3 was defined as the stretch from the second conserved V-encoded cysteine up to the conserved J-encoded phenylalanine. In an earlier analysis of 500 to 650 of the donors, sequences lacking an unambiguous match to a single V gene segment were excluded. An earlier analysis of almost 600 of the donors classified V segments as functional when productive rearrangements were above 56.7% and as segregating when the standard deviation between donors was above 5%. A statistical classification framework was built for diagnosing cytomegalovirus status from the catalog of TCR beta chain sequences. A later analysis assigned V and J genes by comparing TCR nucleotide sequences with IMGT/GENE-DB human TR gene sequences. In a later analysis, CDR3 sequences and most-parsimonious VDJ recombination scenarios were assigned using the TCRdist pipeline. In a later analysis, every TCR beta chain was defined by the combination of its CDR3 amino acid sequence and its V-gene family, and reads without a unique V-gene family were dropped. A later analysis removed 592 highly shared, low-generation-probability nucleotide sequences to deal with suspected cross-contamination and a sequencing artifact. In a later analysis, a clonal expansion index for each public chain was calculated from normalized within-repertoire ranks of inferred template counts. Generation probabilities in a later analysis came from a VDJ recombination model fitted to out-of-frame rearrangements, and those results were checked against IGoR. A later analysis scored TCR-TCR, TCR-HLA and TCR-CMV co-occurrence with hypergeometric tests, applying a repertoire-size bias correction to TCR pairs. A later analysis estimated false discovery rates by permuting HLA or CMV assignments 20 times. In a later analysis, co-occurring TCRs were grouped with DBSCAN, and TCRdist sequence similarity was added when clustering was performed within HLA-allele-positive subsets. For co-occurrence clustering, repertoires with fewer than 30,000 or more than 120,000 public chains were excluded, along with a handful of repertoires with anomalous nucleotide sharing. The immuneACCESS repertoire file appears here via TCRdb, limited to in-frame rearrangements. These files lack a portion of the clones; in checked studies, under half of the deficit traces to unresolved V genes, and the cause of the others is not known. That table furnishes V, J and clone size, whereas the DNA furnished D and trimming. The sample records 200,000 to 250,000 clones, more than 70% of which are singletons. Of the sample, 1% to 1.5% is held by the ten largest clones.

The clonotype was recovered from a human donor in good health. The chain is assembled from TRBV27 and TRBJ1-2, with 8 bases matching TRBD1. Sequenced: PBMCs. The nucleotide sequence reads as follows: TGTGCCAGCAGTTACAGGGGGAATAACTATGGCTACACCTTC. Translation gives CASSYRGNNYGYTF.